This T cell receptor beta chain was retrieved from a study of blood T cell repertoires in COVID-19. Across the study: There were acute and convalescent COVID-19 samples, and they came from the United States, Italy and Spain. The analysed material was cDNA or gDNA that came from T cells, B-cell-depleted T cells, or PBMCs.

In the original processing: Estimated nucleated cell counts came from reference gene primer amplification. The data were produced by immunoSEQ multiplex PCR, yet TCRdb's version contains in-frame clones alone and is incomplete. V and J calls and clone size are given by that table; D and trimming were obtained from the DNA. The sample shows approximately 240,000 clones, 75% to 95% of them seen only once. Participant ages covered about 18 to 89 years across approximately 25 US areas. CDR3 length: 13 residues. Deletions cut 5 bases from V and 7 bases from J, with 12 bases between. Germline assignment: CDR1 SGHTA and CDR2 FQGTGA.

This clonotype was sampled from a woman between 18 and 30 years old who had recovered from COVID-19. V is TRBV7-3 and J is TRBJ2-1; D remains ambiguous. Sequencing input: PBMCs or T cells enriched from blood (not recorded which). In DNA form, the CDR3 reads TGTGCCAGCAGCCCCCTTCTCGGTAATGAGCAGTTCTTC. It translates to CASSPLLGNEQFF.